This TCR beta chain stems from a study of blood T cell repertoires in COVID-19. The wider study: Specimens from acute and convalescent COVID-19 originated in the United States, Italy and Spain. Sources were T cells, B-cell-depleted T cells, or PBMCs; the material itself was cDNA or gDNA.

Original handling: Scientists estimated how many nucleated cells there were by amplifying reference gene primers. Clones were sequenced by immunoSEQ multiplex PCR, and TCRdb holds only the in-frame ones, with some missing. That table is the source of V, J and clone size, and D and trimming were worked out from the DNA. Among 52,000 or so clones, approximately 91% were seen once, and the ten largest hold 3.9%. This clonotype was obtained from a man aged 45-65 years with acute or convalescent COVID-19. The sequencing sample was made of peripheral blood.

The CDR3, as DNA: TGTGCCAGCTCACCCACTCCGGACAGGGTATACGAGCAGTACTTC. The encoded protein is CASSPTPDRVYEQYF. V usage is TRBV18 and J usage is TRBJ2-7; the match to TRBD1 covers 8 bases. The V gene's germline CDR1 is KGHSH and CDR2 LQKENI. V lost 3 bases to trimming and J lost 4 bases; unmatched junction nucleotides: 8. CDR3 size: 15 residues. The full variable domain, with the rest looked up from reference TRBV18 and TRBJ2-7, is NAGVMQNPRHLVRRRGQEARLRCSPMKGHSHVYWYRQLPEEGLKFMVYLQKENIIDESGMPKERFSAEFPKEGPSILRIQQVVRGDSAAYFCASSPTPDRVYEQYFGPGTRLTVT.